This T cell receptor (beta chain) was obtained from a study of blood T cell repertoires in COVID-19. CDR1 is SGHRS, CDR2 YFSETQ, per germline. The ends lost 5 bases at V and 6 bases at J; junction bases unmatched: 6. CDR3 length: 13 amino acids. Profiling relied on immunoSEQ multiplex PCR, and the TCRdb table lists in-frame clones only, not all of them. This sample has a few hundred thousand clones, with roughly 84% found just once. The chain couples TRBV5-1 to TRBJ2-7, with TRBD1 identical over 9 bases. This clonotype was sampled from a woman aged 25 to 39 who had recovered from COVID-19. Sequenced input: PBMCs or T cells enriched from blood (not recorded which). CDR3 protein: CASSTGQGTEQYF. CDR3 DNA sequence: TGCGCCAGCAGTACGGGACAGGGTACCGAGCAGTACTTC.